Listed here are 26 T cell receptor beta chains from one sample, sequenced in a study of cytomegalovirus exposure and HLA in healthy donors (dated by TCRdb to 2017 to 2019). The library relied on the immunoSEQ multiplex PCR assay. For the multiplex PCR, a mixture combining 60 forward primers for TCR Vbeta segments and 13 reverse primers for TCR Jbeta segments was used. TCRdb holds this immuneACCESS table with in-frame rearrangements only. Some clones are missing; in checked studies, unresolved V genes explain under half, and the rest has no known cause. This specimen's table enumerates some 51,000 clones. The biggest ten clones account for 20% to 30% of the sample. Specimen: PBMCs. The origin of the receptors is a man aged 40-50 years in good health and CMV-seropositive.

The gene calls are TRBV28 and TRBJ2-6; maybe TRBD2 (6 bases). Trimming stripped 7 bases from V and 7 bases from J, with 17 bases between. The CDR3 covers 15 residues. CDR1 and CDR2 from the germline V gene are MDHEN and SYDVKM. The CDR3 coding sequence is TGTGCCAGCATTGGGTACTCGGGGGTAGCCAACGTCCTGACTTTC. This codes for CASIGYSGVANVLTF.

The chain employs TRBV9 and TRBJ2-3, with 8 bases lining up with TRBD2. The V gene end was trimmed by 0 bases and the J gene end by 1 base; junction bases not matched to a gene: 4. CDR1 and CDR2 from the germline V gene are SGDLS and YYNGEE. The CDR3 spans 16 residues. The CDR3 reads CASSVAREGGTDTQYF. DNA for the CDR3: TGTGCCAGCAGCGTAGCTCGGGAGGGAGGCACAGATACGCAGTATTTT. Full variable domain (outside the CDR3, taken from reference TRBV9 and TRBJ2-3): DSGVTQTPKHLITATGQRVTLRCSPRSGDLSVYWYQQSLDQGLQFLIQYYNGEERAKGNILERFSAQQFPDLHSELNLSSLELGDSALYFCASSVAREGGTDTQYFGPGTRLTVL.

This sequence joins TRBV5-8 and TRBJ2-1; perhaps TRBD2 as D (6 bases). Germline values: CDR1 SGHTS, CDR2 YDEGEE. V lost 0 bases and J lost 8, with 9 bases in between. This CDR3 comprises 13 residues. In DNA form, the CDR3 reads TGTGCCAGCAGCTTGGGGGGGAGGTATGAGCAGTTCTTC. Amino acids: CASSLGGRYEQFF.

The chain has TRBV6-6 and TRBJ1-5; 7 nucleotides align to TRBD1. V lost 4 bases to trimming and J lost 2 bases; unmatched junction nucleotides: 8. Germline assignment: CDR1 MNHNY and CDR2 SVGAGI (reference sequence). The CDR3 consists of 16 residues. This chain's CDR3 is CASSSGTESGNQPQHF. In nucleotides, the CDR3 is TGTGCCAGCAGTTCCGGGACAGAAAGTGGCAATCAGCCCCAGCATTTT.

The genes are TRBV19 and TRBJ2-7; 10 bases are a match to TRBD1. With 6 bases clipped from V and 4 bases from J, the junction kept 6 bases outside the gene matches. Germline CDR1 is LNHDA and CDR2 is SQIVND (reference sequence). The CDR3 spans 14 residues. CDR3 region: CASRDRDRGYEQYF. CDR3 sequence (DNA): TGTGCCAGTAGGGACCGGGACAGGGGTTACGAGCAGTACTTC.

The chain uses TRBV15 and TRBJ2-3; the D gene is possibly TRBD1 (5 bases). V lost 3 bases, J lost 1 base, and 8 bases lay in between. This CDR3 is built from 14 residues. Germline V gene data show CDR1 as LNHNV and CDR2 as YYDKDF (reference sequence). The CDR3 region is CATSRLTGTDTQYF. CDR3 nucleotides: TGTGCCACCAGCAGGTTGACAGGCACAGATACGCAGTATTTT.

V and J are TRBV28 and TRBJ2-1; 11 bases line up with TRBD2. In germline, CDR1 is MDHEN, CDR2 SYDVKM. The CDR3 runs to 16 residues. With V trimmed by 2 bases and J by 5 bases, 5 bases remained unmatched. The CDR3 region has the DNA TGTGCCAGCAGTTTACTAGGACTAGCGGGCAACAATGAGCAGTTCTTC. This codes for CASSLLGLAGNNEQFF.

This rearrangement joins TRBV25-1 to TRBJ2-1; 8 bases map to TRBD2. V gave up 4 bases and J gave up 7 bases; unmatched junction bases: 9. Germline-derived CDR1 and CDR2 are MGHDK and SYGVNS. The CDR3 is 15 residues long. CDR3 region: CASSGVGLVSNEQFF. Here the CDR3 DNA reads TGTGCCAGCAGTGGAGTGGGACTAGTGTCGAATGAGCAGTTCTTC.

The V gene is TRBV9, the J gene TRBJ2-5, with 10 bases identical to TRBD2. This CDR3 comprises 18 residues. The junction had 13 bases not matched to a gene; V was cut back by 0 bases and J by 5 bases. Looked up from germline, CDR1 is SGDLS and CDR2 is YYNGEE. The CDR3 DNA is TGTGCCAGCAGCGTAGGATCTAGCGGGAGAGATTTTTTGGAGACCCAGTACTTC. Protein product: CASSVGSSGRDFLETQYF.

This chain uses TRBV27 with TRBJ2-7; 7 nucleotides match TRBD1. CDR1 is MNHEY, CDR2 SMNVEV, per germline (reference sequence). This CDR3 comprises 14 residues. Germline trimming cut 5 bases from V and 2 bases from J; bases unmatched to any gene: 6. In DNA, the CDR3 is TGTGCCAGCAGTCTCTCAGGGGGACCCTACGAGCAGTACTTC. Translation gives CASSLSGGPYEQYF.

The V and J genes are TRBV10-3 and TRBJ2-1; 7 bases fit TRBD2. This CDR3 comprises 15 residues. Germline V CDR1 and CDR2: ENHRY, SYGVKD. V shed 3 bases and J 0 bases; nucleotides not matched to a gene: 2. In DNA form, the CDR3 reads TGTGCCATCAGTGACGGCGGGAGCTCCTACAATGAGCAGTTCTTC. It encodes CAISDGGSSYNEQFF.

This CDR3 reads CASSPREDTEAFF. CDR3 in DNA: TGTGCCAGCTCACCCCGGGAGGACACTGAAGCTTTCTTT. The chain links TRBV18 to TRBJ1-1; D is undetermined. Germline-derived CDR1 and CDR2 are KGHSH and LQKENI. There are 13 residues in the CDR3. V was cut by 3 bases and J by 3 bases, with 8 bases left in between.

This chain joins TRBV5-1 and TRBJ1-3; D is undetermined. CDR1 and CDR2 from the germline V gene are SGHRS and YFSETQ. The V gene lost 1 base and the J gene lost 8 bases, with 16 bases spanning the gap. The CDR3 runs 15 residues. CDR3 nucleotide sequence: TGCGCCAGCAGCTTGTGGGGAAGCGGGTCAGACACCATATATTTT. This translates into CASSLWGSGSDTIYF.

The V call is TRBV7-3, the J call TRBJ1-1; the match to TRBD1 covers 9 bases. J was trimmed by 4 bases and V by 5 bases; bases with no gene match: 11. The CDR3 is 16 amino acids. Germline CDR1 is SGHTA and CDR2 is FQGTGA. The CDR3 sequence: CASSKAGTGLPTEAFF. The DNA for the CDR3 is TGTGCCAGCAGCAAAGCCGGGACAGGGCTTCCCACTGAAGCTTTCTTT.

The rearrangement joins TRBV4-1 to TRBJ2-3; 7 nucleotides agree with TRBD1. The length of the CDR3 is 17 residues. The V gene's germline CDR1 is MGHRA and CDR2 YSYEKL. J lost 3 bases, V lost 0 bases, and 9 bases had no gene match. The CDR3 DNA is TGCGCCAGCAGCCAAGACAGGACAGGTGGTTCGACAGATACGCAGTATTTT. The encoded protein is CASSQDRTGGSTDTQYF.

CDR3 protein: CASSRGQGNEQYF. In DNA form, the CDR3 reads TGTGCCAGCAGCCGCGGACAGGGGAACGAGCAGTACTTC. V gene TRBV7-9 combines with J gene TRBJ2-5; 9 nucleotides align to TRBD1. The end of the DNA aligns better with TRBJ2-7, so the J call may be wrong. Germline CDR1 SEHNR, CDR2 FQNEAQ (reference sequence). The CDR3 runs to 13 residues.

This chain connects TRBV4-2 to TRBJ2-7; D gene ambiguous. The CDR3 has 14 residues. V lost 5 bases and J 4 bases, leaving 15 bases between the germline ends. CDR1 is LGHNA, CDR2 YNFKEQ, per germline. In nucleotides, the CDR3 is TGTGCCAGCAGCAGCCCCCAAAAACAGTACGAGCAGTACTTC. Translation: CASSSPQKQYEQYF.

The chain links TRBV11-3 to TRBJ2-1; 7 nucleotides align to TRBD2. This CDR3 is 14 amino acids long. Germline V lookup: CDR1 SGHNT, CDR2 YENEEA. V lost 1 base, J lost 16 bases, and 13 bases stayed unmatched. In DNA form, the CDR3 reads TGTGCCAGCAGCTTAGGGGGGACTATCGCACAAGTTTTCTTC. Translation gives CASSLGGTIAQVFF.

DNA for the CDR3: TGTGCCTGGAGTGTACGACGTATCCCGGGCACCGGGGAGCTGTTTTTT. Its protein product is CAWSVRRIPGTGELFF. This chain links TRBV30 with TRBJ2-2; D is unresolved. The V gene's germline CDR1 is GTSNPN and CDR2 SVGIG (reference sequence). Trimming pared 0 bases from V and 4 bases from J, leaving 15 bases between. This CDR3 is 16 amino acids long.

The V gene is TRBV5-1, the J gene TRBJ2-3; D unclear. The CDR3 has 14 amino acids. Germline V gives CDR1 SGHRS, CDR2 YFSETQ. Trimming removed 1 base at V and 0 bases at J, with 6 bases between. CDR3 DNA: TGCGCCAGCAGCTTGCACGGTAGCACAGATACGCAGTATTTT. This translates into CASSLHGSTDTQYF. Full variable domain (rest looked up from reference TRBV5-1 and TRBJ2-3): KAGVTQTPRYLIKTRGQQVTLSCSPISGHRSVSWYQQTPGQGLQFLFEYFSETQRNKGNFPGRFSGRQFSNSRSEMNVSTLELGDSALYLCASSLHGSTDTQYFGPGTRLTVL.

This rearrangement joins TRBV30 to TRBJ2-4, with 7 bases fitting TRBD1. V dropped 0 bases and J dropped 3; count of bases not matched to a gene: 8. Germline CDR1 and CDR2: GTSNPN and SVGIG (reference sequence). The CDR3 extends over 16 amino acids. The CDR3 DNA sequence: TGTGCCTGGAGTGTAAAGAGGGACAGCGTCAAAAACATTCAGTACTTC. Protein: CAWSVKRDSVKNIQYF.

V gene TRBV13 combines with J gene TRBJ2-3, with D maybe TRBD2 (6 bases). The germline V and J ends were trimmed by 0 bases and 6 bases, with 13 bases remaining between them. This CDR3 contains 15 residues. Germline-derived CDR1 and CDR2 are PRHDT and FYEKMQ (reference sequence). As DNA, the CDR3 is TGTGCCAGCAGCTTAGGCGGGGGTGCCGGTGATACGCAGTATTTT. The encoded protein is CASSLGGGAGDTQYF.

J is TRBJ2-7 and V is TRBV9, with D perhaps TRBD2 (5 bases). V was shortened by 3 bases and J by 2 bases, with 12 bases between the two germline ends. CDR3 size: 14 residues. Germline assignment: CDR1 SGDLS and CDR2 YYNGEE. In DNA, the CDR3 is TGTGCCAGCAGCGCCCCTACTAGTCCCTACGAGCAGTACTTC. Its translation is CASSAPTSPYEQYF.

The chain couples TRBV9 to TRBJ1-1, with no clear D. V was trimmed by 0 bases and J by 3 bases, leaving 6 bases between them. The length of the CDR3 is 13 residues. In germline, CDR1 is SGDLS, CDR2 YYNGEE. CDR3 sequence: CASSVVSDTEAFF. The CDR3 DNA reads TGTGCCAGCAGCGTAGTCTCGGACACTGAAGCTTTCTTT.

The chain combines TRBV11-3 with TRBJ2-1, with unresolved D. Trimming left V 2 bases short and J 10 bases short, with 12 bases between. The length of the CDR3 is 13 residues. Germline CDR1 SGHNT, CDR2 YENEEA. CDR3: CASSLTEDGEQFF. CDR3 nucleotides: TGTGCCAGCAGCTTAACAGAAGATGGGGAGCAGTTCTTC.

The V and J genes are TRBV19 and TRBJ2-4; D might be TRBD1 (6 bases). The CDR3 sequence is 15 residues long. Germline CDR1 reads LNHDA; CDR2 reads SQIVND (reference sequence). Between the trimmed V and J ends, which lost 5 bases and 6 bases, there was a span of 17 bases. This CDR3 is CASSPRGSDGNIQYF. The CDR3 nucleotides read TGTGCCAGTAGTCCAAGGGGGTCGGACGGAAACATTCAGTACTTC.